This T cell receptor (beta chain) was retrieved from a study of cytomegalovirus exposure and HLA in healthy donors (dated by TCRdb to 2017 to 2019). About the study as a whole: According to an earlier analysis of a few hundred of the donors, some 180 million T cells yielded some 120 million unique TCR beta sequences and about 300 Gb of sequence data. Roughly 300 gigabases of sequencing data and approximately 85 million unique TCR sequences were included in an early release covering roughly 600 HLA-typed donors. Among the approximately 400 genotyped donors, around 79% belonged to the genetic ancestry cluster associated with self-reported Caucasian donors. The study was designed to test whether signatures of past pathogen exposure could be identified by cataloging public T cell receptors. Using immunosequencing, the study profiled T cell repertoires from about 650 subjects and related those repertoires to cytomegalovirus serostatus. Besides the first cohort of roughly 660 subjects, a separate validation cohort made up of roughly 130 different subjects was used. High-throughput TCR immunosequencing, statistical association of individual TCRs with disease status, and machine learning were combined to predict cytomegalovirus infection status. A later analysis re-analyzed previously published TCR beta repertoires from 666 donors and added high-resolution HLA genotyping to study TCR occurrence patterns. In the later analysis, no new phenotypic data were used to find candidate immune exposures; instead, reliance was placed on TCR beta sequences and their occurrence across donors. In an earlier analysis of 500 to 650 of the donors, high-throughput TCR beta sequencing was used to judge whether each TCR beta V gene segment behaved as functional or pseudogenic. Alongside the repertoire data, information on donor age, sex, ethnicity and CMV serostatus was compiled. A later genetic analysis used genome-wide SNP genotypes for about 60% of the 666 donors, treating that subset as a discovery cohort. Every repertoire in the discovery cohort had been generated on one and the same sequencing platform. HLA typing covered class I and class II loci at four-digit resolution. The number of typed donors differed by locus: about 620-640 for A, B, C, DRB1 and DQB1; some 540 for DQA1; 600 to 610 for DPA1; and around 470 for DPB1. About 5 DR-DQ haplotypes were handled as single units for association and clustering, since linkage in the cohort was strong. Among some 410 genotyped donors of the cohort, an average of roughly 230,000 unique TCR beta nucleotide sequences was sequenced per donor, of which roughly 18% were non-productive.

The cohort comprised 670 or so healthy bone marrow donors. All cohort members were sampled while nominally healthy, although unrecorded immune exposures were likely present. The donor was CMV seropositive and belonged to the group of 250 to 350 seropositive cohort members. Each donor provided a peripheral blood sample, and peripheral blood mononuclear cells were used for TCR beta sequencing. The Qiagen DNeasy Blood Extraction Kit was used to extract genomic DNA from the blood cell samples. Libraries were prepared through the immunoSEQ multiplex PCR assay. A mixture of 60 forward primers for TCR Vbeta segments and 13 reverse primers for TCR Jbeta segments was used in the multiplex PCR. The CDR3 region of rearranged TCR beta genes was amplified from genomic DNA with a multiplex PCR assay. The Illumina HiSeq System was used to sequence the amplified TCR beta libraries as 87-base-pair reads. On the authors' methods: A later analysis counted about 82 million unique TCR beta chains across the 666 repertoires, and some 11 million of these chains were shared by at least two donors. Raw reads were error-corrected and collapsed into unique sequences with a nearest-neighbor algorithm that merged closely related sequences to remove PCR and sequencing errors. CDR3 sequences were aligned to IMGT reference sequences to assign V, D and J gene segments. For a sequence to be retained, at least a six-nucleotide match to both a V gene segment and a J gene segment was required. Rearrangements were classified as productive when the CDR3 lacked stop codons and remained in frame with V and J, and all other rearrangements were classified as non-productive. Following IMGT convention, CDR3 was defined as the stretch from the second conserved V-encoded cysteine to the conserved J-encoded phenylalanine. In an earlier analysis of around 640 of the donors, sequences lacking an unambiguous match to a single V gene segment were excluded. An earlier analysis of around 600 of the donors classified V segments as functional when productive rearrangements were above 56.7% and as segregating when the standard deviation between donors was above 5%. A statistical classification framework was developed to diagnose cytomegalovirus status using the catalog of TCR beta chain sequences. In a later analysis, TCR nucleotide sequences were compared against IMGT/GENE-DB human TR gene sequences so that V and J genes could be assigned. Using the TCRdist pipeline, a later analysis assigned CDR3 sequences along with most-parsimonious VDJ recombination scenarios. In a later analysis, each TCR beta chain was defined by its CDR3 amino acid sequence together with its V-gene family, and reads lacking a unique V-gene family were excluded. In a later analysis, a few hundred highly shared, low-generation-probability nucleotide sequences were removed to address suspected cross-contamination and a sequencing artifact. For each public chain, a later analysis derived a clonal expansion index from normalized ranks of inferred template counts within each repertoire. In a later analysis, generation probabilities were computed with a VDJ recombination model fitted to out-of-frame rearrangements, and the resulting probabilities were checked against IGoR. In a later analysis, hypergeometric tests were used to score TCR-TCR, TCR-HLA and TCR-CMV co-occurrence, with a repertoire-size bias correction applied to TCR pairs. To estimate false discovery rates, a later analysis permuted the HLA or CMV assignments 20 times. In a later analysis, co-occurring TCRs were grouped using DBSCAN, and TCRdist sequence similarity was added for clustering within HLA-allele-positive subsets. Repertoires with fewer than 30,000 or more than 120,000 public chains were left out of co-occurrence clustering, as were five repertoires with anomalous nucleotide sharing. Entries here come from immuneACCESS through TCRdb and include only in-frame sequences with V and J called. Some clones fail to appear in such tables; in the studies checked, an unresolved V gene covers under half of the shortfall, and the cause of the remainder is unknown. Clonal size and the V and J genes are those of that table, whereas D and trimming came from the DNA. This sample has around 160,000 clones in its table, and 60% to 80% of those were observed once. Together, the top ten hold roughly 4.5% of the sample.

What the authors observed across the whole study: In a later analysis, HLA-associated TCR beta chains were found to be more clonally expanded and to have lower generation probabilities than equally common non-associated chains. The classifier was reported to diagnose cytomegalovirus status with high specificity and sensitivity in both the original and validation cohorts. When HLA alleles, especially DR and DQ, strongly co-occurred, TCR associations were difficult to assign to individual alleles. Immune exposure information for the cohort was limited to CMV serostatus. Most CMV-associated TCR beta chains appeared to be HLA-restricted in a later analysis, and the HLA associations seemed to be driven largely by CMV exposure. It was suggested by the authors that the approach could potentially be generalized to other disease states and immunological phenotypes. A later analysis reported that several top co-occurrence clusters appeared linked to parvovirus B19, influenza, CMV and Epstein-Barr virus. A further reported finding was that TCR beta sequences accurately predicted the HLA-A and HLA-B alleles for most subjects in the first cohort. In the study, 150 to 200 TCR beta chains were listed as associated with cytomegalovirus. Presence/absence analyses assumed roughly uniform sequencing depth across donors, an assumption that may not hold. Across donors, most TCR sequences were observed very rarely, whereas some public TCRs were present in many individuals. An earlier analysis of roughly 570 of the donors showed that most TCR beta V segments appeared in productive rearrangements either about 87% or about 30% of the time, which broadly matched IMGT annotations. Correlated functional status among segregating V segments might reflect linkage disequilibrium, but an unknown experimental factor could not be ruled out. A later analysis associated 16,951 TCR beta sequences with specific HLA alleles at a false discovery rate of 0.05. Because HLA typing was unavailable for some donors at each locus, only the typed subset was used in association tests. In vitro tests confirmed that a few of the cytomegalovirus-associated TCR beta chains recognize cytomegalovirus antigens. In a later genetic analysis, fewer N-insertions in productive TCRs were reported among donors in an Asian-associated ancestry cluster than the approximately 630-donor mean. This cohort had only TCR beta chains sequenced, and the lack of alpha or paired-chain data limited which features could be detected. In a later genetic analysis, a missense DCLRE1C variant was associated with V-gene and J-gene trimming of TCR beta chains, and the association was replicated in an independent cohort. Because counts were too low, seventeen rarely observed V segments, including chromosome 9 orphons, were left out of the earlier analysis of 500 to 750 of the donors. In a later analysis, the rate of TCR association differed among HLA loci, with DRB1 alleles having the most associated TCRs and HLA-C alleles having the fewest. Some IMGT-functional V segments, including TRBV6-2 and TRBV6-3, could not be distinguished by the 87-base-pair reads and were therefore excluded. A cluster of highly shared sequence variants was judged likely to represent a technical artifact of the sequencing pipeline.

Comment on this clone: This receptor's antigen is unknown. No base qualities exist here, and no much larger clone lies one base off it.

The CDR3 measures 14 amino acids from cysteine to phenylalanine. The read is trimmed to its CDR3 DNA, 42 bases read in frame from base 1. Unmatched junction bases come to 14, with V trimmed by 5 bases and J by 11 bases. The germline V gene (reference sequence) provides CDR1 SEHNR and CDR2 FQNEAQ. This receptor was obtained from a man in his late teens or twenties in good health and CMV-seropositive. Rearrangement joined TRBV7-9 to TRBJ1-1; 7 bases in the junction line up with TRBD1. Input material: PBMCs. The DNA reads TGTGCCAGCAGCCCCGAAACAGGGGCGAGGTGGGCTTTCTTT. Its product reads: CASSPETGARWAFF.